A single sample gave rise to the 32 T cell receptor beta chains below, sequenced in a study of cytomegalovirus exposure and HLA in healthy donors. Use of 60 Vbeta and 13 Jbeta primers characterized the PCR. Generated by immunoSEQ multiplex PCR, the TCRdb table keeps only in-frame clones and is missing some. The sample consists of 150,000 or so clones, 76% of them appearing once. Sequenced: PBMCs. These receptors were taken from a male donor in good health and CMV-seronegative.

The CDR3 DNA follows: TGTGCCAGTAGTATTGGAGAGGGGGCCTATAATTCACCCCTCCACTTT. This sequence encodes CASSIGEGAYNSPLHF. The chain combines TRBV19 with TRBJ1-6, with TRBD1 as a possible D gene (6 bases). The CDR3 spans 16 residues. Looked up from germline, CDR1 is LNHDA and CDR2 is SQIVND (reference sequence). With 3 bases removed from V and 2 bases from J, the gap between germline ends came to 11 bases.

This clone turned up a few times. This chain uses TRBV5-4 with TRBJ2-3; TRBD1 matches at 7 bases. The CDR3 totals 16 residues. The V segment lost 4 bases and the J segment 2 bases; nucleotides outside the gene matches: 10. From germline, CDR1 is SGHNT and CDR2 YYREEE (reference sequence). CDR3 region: CASSPGQAPTTDTQYF. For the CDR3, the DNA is TGTGCCAGCAGCCCAGGACAGGCACCGACCACAGATACGCAGTATTTT.

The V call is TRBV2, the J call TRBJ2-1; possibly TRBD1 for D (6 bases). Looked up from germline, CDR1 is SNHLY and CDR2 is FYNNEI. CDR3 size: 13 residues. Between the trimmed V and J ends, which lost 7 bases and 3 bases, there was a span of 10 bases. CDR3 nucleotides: TGTGCCAGCAATTTACAGGGCTACAATGAGCAGTTCTTC. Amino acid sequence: CASNLQGYNEQFF.

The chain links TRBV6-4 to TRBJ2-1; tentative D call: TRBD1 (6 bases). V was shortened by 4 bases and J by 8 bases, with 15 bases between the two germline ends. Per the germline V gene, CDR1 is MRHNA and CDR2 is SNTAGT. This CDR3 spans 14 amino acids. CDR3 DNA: TGTGCCAGCAGTGCCCGACTGTCAGGGGATGAGCAGTTCTTC. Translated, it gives CASSARLSGDEQFF.

The CDR3 DNA sequence: TGTGCCATCAGCTCCGACAAGAACACCGGGGAGCTGTTTTTT. The encoded protein is CAISSDKNTGELFF. The rearrangement joins TRBV10-3 to TRBJ2-2, with no clear D. The CDR3 spans 14 residues. Germline CDR1 and CDR2: ENHRY and SYGVKD. Trimming pared 6 bases from V and 1 base from J, leaving 9 bases between.

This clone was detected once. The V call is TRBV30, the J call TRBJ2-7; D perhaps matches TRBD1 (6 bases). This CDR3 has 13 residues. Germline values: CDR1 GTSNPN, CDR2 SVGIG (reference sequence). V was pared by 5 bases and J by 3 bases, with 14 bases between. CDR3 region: CAWFSGAGYEQYF. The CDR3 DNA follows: TGTGCCTGGTTCTCAGGGGCAGGCTACGAGCAGTACTTC.

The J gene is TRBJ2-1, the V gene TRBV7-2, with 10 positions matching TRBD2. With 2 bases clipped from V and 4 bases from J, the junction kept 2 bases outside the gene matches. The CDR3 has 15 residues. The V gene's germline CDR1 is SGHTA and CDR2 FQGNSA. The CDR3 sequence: CASSLLAGVYNEQFF. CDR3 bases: TGTGCCAGCAGCTTACTAGCGGGAGTATACAATGAGCAGTTCTTC.

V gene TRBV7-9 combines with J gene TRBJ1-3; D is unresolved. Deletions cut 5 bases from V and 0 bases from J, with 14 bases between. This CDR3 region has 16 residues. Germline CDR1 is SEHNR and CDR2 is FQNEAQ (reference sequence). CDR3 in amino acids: CASSPPAGRSGNTIYF. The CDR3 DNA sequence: TGTGCCAGCAGCCCCCCAGCAGGCCGCTCTGGAAACACCATATATTTT.

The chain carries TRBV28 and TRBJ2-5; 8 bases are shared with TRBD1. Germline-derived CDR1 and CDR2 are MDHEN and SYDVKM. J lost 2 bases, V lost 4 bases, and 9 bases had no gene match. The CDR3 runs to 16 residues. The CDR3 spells CASSSRLGQGQETQYF. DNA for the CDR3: TGTGCCAGCAGTTCCCGACTCGGACAGGGTCAAGAGACCCAGTACTTC.

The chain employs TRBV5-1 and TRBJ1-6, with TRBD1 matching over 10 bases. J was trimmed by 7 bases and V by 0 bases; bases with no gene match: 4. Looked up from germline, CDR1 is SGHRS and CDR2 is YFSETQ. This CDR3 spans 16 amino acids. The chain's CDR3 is CASSLALGQGNSPLHF. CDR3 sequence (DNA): TGCGCCAGCAGCTTGGCCTTGGGACAGGGGAATTCACCCCTCCACTTT.

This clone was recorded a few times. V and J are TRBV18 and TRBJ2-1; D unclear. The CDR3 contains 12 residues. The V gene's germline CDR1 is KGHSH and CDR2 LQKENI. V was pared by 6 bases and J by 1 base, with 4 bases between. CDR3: CASSPSYNEQFF. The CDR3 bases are TGTGCCAGCTCCCCGTCCTACAATGAGCAGTTCTTC.

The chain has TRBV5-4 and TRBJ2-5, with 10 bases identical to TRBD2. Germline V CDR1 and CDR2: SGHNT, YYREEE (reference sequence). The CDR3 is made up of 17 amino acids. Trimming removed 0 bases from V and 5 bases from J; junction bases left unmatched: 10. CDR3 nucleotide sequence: TGTGCCAGCAGCTTGGGAGCTAGCGGGGGATCGAAGGAGACCCAGTACTTC. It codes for CASSLGASGGSKETQYF. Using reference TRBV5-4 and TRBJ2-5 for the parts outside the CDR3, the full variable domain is ETGVTQSPTHLIKTRGQQVTLRCSSQSGHNTVSWYQQALGQGPQFIFQYYREEENGRGNFPPRFSGLQFPNYSSELNVNALELDDSALYLCASSLGASGGSKETQYFGPGTRLLVL.

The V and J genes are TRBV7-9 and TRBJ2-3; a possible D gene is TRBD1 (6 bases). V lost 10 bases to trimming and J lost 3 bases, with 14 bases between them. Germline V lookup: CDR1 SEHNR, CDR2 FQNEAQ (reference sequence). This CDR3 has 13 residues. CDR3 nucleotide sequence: TGTGCCAACTCGCTCACAGGGACAGATACGCAGTATTTT. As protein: CANSLTGTDTQYF.

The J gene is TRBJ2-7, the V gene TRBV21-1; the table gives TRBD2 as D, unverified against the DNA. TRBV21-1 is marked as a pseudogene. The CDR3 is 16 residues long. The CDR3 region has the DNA TGTGCCAGCAGCAAAGAATACCCCCCGAGGGACTACGAGCAGTACTTC. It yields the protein CASSKEYPPRDYEQYF.

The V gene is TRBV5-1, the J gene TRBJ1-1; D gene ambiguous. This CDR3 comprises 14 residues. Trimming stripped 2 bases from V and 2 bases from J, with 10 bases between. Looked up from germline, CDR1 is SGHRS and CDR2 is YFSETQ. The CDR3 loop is CASSLTSDNTEAFF. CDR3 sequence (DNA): TGCGCCAGCAGCTTAACAAGCGATAACACTGAAGCTTTCTTT.

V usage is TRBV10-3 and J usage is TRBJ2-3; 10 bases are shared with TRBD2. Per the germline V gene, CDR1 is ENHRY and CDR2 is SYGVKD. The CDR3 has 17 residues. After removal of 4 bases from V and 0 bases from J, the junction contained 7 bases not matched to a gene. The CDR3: CAISAPVGLASTDTQYF. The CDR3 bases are TGTGCCATCAGTGCGCCCGTGGGACTAGCGAGCACAGATACGCAGTATTTT.

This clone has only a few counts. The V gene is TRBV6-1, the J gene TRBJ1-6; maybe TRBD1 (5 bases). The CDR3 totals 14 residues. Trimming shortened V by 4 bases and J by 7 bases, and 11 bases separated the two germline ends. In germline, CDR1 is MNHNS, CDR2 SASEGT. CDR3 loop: CASSVRGWNSPLHF. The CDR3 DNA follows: TGTGCCAGCAGTGTTAGGGGCTGGAATTCACCCCTCCACTTT.

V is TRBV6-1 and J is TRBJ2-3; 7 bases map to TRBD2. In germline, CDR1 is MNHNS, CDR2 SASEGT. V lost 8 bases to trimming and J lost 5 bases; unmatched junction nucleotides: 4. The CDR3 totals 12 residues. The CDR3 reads CASGGVQDTQYF. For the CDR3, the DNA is TGTGCCAGCGGGGGGGTACAAGATACGCAGTATTTT.

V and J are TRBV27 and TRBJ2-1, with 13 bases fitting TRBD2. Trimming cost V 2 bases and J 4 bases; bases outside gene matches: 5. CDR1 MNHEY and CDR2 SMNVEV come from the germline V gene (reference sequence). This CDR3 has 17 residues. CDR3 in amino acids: CASSLLGTSGVYNEQFF. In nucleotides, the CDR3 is TGTGCCAGCAGTTTACTGGGGACTAGCGGGGTATACAATGAGCAGTTCTTC.

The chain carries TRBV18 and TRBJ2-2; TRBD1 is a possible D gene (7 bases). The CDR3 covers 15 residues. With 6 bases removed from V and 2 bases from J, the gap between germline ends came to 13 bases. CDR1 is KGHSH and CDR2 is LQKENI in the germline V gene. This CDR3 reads CASSPQGGNTGELFF. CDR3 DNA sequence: TGTGCCAGCTCGCCTCAGGGGGGCAACACCGGGGAGCTGTTTTTT.

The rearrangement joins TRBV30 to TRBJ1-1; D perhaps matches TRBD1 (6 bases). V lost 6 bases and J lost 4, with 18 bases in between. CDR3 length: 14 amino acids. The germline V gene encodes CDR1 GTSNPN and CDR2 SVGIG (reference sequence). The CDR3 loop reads CACRQDQRGTEAFF. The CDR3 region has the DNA TGTGCCTGCCGACAGGATCAAAGGGGCACTGAAGCTTTCTTT.

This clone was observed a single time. The CDR3: CATRTPTGPGEKLFF. The CDR3 DNA reads TGTGCCACCAGGACCCCGACAGGGCCAGGGGAAAAACTGTTTTTT. J is TRBJ1-4 and V is TRBV15, with 7 positions matching TRBD1. This CDR3 has 15 amino acids. The germline CDR1 and CDR2 sequences are LNHNV and YYDKDF (reference sequence). The J segment lost 8 bases and the V segment lost 6 bases, leaving 12 bases of the junction unmatched.

The CDR3 DNA is TGTGCCAGCAGTGAGGGCCGAGAGACCCAGTACTTC. As protein: CASSEGRETQYF. The rearrangement joins TRBV2 to TRBJ2-5; D remains ambiguous. The CDR3 totals 12 residues. The V gene's germline CDR1 is SNHLY and CDR2 FYNNEI. The V and J ends lost 3 bases and 4 bases respectively, with 6 bases between them. Together with reference TRBV2 and TRBJ2-5, the CDR3 gives the full variable domain: EPEVTQTPSHQVTQMGQEVILRCVPISNHLYFYWYRQILGQKVEFLVSFYNNEISEKSEIFDDQFSVERPDGSNFTLKIRSTKLEDSAMYFCASSEGRETQYFGPGTRLLVL.

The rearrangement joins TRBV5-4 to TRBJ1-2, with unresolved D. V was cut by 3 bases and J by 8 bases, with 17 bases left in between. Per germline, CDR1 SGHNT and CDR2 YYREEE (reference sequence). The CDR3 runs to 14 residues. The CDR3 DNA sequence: TGTGCCAGCAGCTCCCTAACAGAGAAATGGGGCTACACCTTC. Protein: CASSSLTEKWGYTF.

The CDR3 here is CASSPGTFEGTEAFF. The DNA for the CDR3 is TGTGCCAGCTCACCTGGGACTTTCGAAGGGACTGAAGCTTTCTTT. J is TRBJ1-1 and V is TRBV18; possibly TRBD1 for D (5 bases). The germline V gene encodes CDR1 KGHSH and CDR2 LQKENI. The V end lost 3 bases, the J end lost 5 bases, and 16 bases lay between the germline ends. This CDR3 comprises 15 residues.

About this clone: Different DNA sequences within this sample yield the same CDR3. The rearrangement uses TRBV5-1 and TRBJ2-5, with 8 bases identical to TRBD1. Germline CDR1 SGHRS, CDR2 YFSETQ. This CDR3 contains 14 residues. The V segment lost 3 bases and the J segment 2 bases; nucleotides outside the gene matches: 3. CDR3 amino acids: CASSSQGAQETQYF. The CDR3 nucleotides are TGCGCCAGCAGCTCTCAGGGGGCACAAGAGACCCAGTACTTC.

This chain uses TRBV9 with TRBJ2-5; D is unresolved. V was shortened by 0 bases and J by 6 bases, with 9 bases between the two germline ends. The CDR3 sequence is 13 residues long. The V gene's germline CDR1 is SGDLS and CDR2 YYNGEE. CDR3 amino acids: CASSVDGLKTQYF. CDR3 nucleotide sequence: TGTGCCAGCAGCGTAGACGGGTTAAAGACCCAGTACTTC.

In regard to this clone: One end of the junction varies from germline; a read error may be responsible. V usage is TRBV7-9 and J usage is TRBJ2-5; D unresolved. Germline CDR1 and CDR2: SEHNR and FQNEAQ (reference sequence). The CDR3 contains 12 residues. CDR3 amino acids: CSSSLLQETQYF. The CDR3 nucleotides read TGTTCCAGCAGCTTACTACAAGAGACCCAGTACTTC.

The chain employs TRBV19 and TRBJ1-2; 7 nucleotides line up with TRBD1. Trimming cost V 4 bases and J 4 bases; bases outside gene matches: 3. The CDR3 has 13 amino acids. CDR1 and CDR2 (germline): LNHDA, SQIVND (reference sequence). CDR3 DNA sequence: TGTGCCAGTAGTACCGGACAGGTCTATGGCTACACCTTC. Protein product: CASSTGQVYGYTF.

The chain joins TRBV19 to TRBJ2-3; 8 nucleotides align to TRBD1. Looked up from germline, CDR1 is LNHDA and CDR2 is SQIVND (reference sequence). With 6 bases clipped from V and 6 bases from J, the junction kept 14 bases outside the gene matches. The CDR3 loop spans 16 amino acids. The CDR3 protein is CASSRPPGQGRDTQYF. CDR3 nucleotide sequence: TGTGCCAGTAGCCGCCCCCCCGGACAGGGAAGGGATACGCAGTATTTT.

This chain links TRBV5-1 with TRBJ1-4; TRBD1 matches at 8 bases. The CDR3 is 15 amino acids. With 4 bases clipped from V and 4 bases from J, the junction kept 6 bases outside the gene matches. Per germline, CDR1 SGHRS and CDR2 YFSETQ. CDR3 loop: CASSLGQGDNEKLFF. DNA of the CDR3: TGCGCCAGCAGCCTAGGACAGGGAGATAATGAAAAACTGTTTTTT.

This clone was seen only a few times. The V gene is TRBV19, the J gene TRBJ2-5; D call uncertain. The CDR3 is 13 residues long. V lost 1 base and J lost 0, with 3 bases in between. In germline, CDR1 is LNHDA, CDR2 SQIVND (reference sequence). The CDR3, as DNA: TGTGCCAGTAGTATAGCCTACCAAGAGACCCAGTACTTC. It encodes CASSIAYQETQYF.